A single sample gave rise to the 14 T cell receptor beta chains below, sequenced in a study of radiotherapy plus CTLA-4 blockade in lung cancer. Repertoires were generated with immunoSEQ multiplex PCR, while TCRdb's copy carries only in-frame clones and drops some. This sample has fewer than 65,000 clones, with roughly 81% found just once. The sequencing here drew on peripheral blood, taken from a patient treated with radiotherapy plus ipilimumab. These receptors all come from a human donor with non-small cell lung cancer whose response to radiotherapy plus ipilimumab could not be evaluated.

The chain has TRBV6-5 and TRBJ1-2; perhaps TRBD1 as D (6 bases). Germline V lookup: CDR1 MNHEY, CDR2 SVGAGI. CDR3 length equals 12 residues. V gave up 8 bases and J gave up 10 bases, with 17 bases separating them. The CDR3 DNA is TGTGCCAGCGGACCGGACAGAGGATACTACACCTTC. Its protein is CASGPDRGYYTF.

The rearrangement uses TRBV7-2 and TRBJ1-5; D is unclear. Trimming removed 1 base from V and 7 bases from J, with 11 bases in between. Germline CDR1 and CDR2: SGHTA and FQGNSA. This CDR3 contains 14 residues. This CDR3 reads CASSLELSGQPQHF. The CDR3 coding sequence is TGTGCCAGCAGCTTAGAACTTTCGGGGCAGCCCCAGCATTTT.

The chain joins TRBV7-2 to TRBJ1-2; TRBD1 is a possible D gene (6 bases). From germline, CDR1 is SGHTA and CDR2 FQGNSA. This CDR3 has 13 residues. The ends were cut back, 3 bases at V and 3 bases at J, with 8 bases in the middle. The CDR3: CASSFGQHYGYTF. DNA of the CDR3: TGTGCCAGCAGCTTCGGACAGCACTATGGCTACACCTTC.

V gene TRBV9 combines with J gene TRBJ2-1, with 10 positions matching TRBD1. Germline CDR1 is SGDLS and CDR2 is YYNGEE. The V and J ends lost 5 bases and 4 bases, in that order; junction bases with no gene match: 6. This CDR3 spans 15 amino acids. This CDR3 reads CASSRGQGHYNEQFF. The CDR3, as DNA: TGTGCCAGCAGTAGGGGACAGGGGCATTACAATGAGCAGTTCTTC.

The rearrangement uses TRBV4-3 and TRBJ1-2, with D tentatively TRBD1 (6 bases). Deletions cut 8 bases from V and 4 bases from J, with 14 bases between. Germline CDR1 reads LGHNA; CDR2 reads YSLEER. This CDR3 is built from 13 residues. This CDR3 reads CASRDTSSYGYTF. In DNA, the CDR3 is TGCGCCAGCCGGGACACAAGCTCCTATGGCTACACCTTC.

A few counts support this clone. The genes are TRBV10-3 and TRBJ1-1, with 7 bases aligning to TRBD1. Germline values: CDR1 ENHRY, CDR2 SYGVKD. The junction had 15 bases not matched to a gene; V was cut back by 10 bases and J by 4 bases. The CDR3 sequence is 15 residues long. CDR3 nucleotide sequence: TGTGCCACCAGCTTAACCGACAGGGCGAGCACTGAAGCTTTCTTT. It codes for CATSLTDRASTEAFF.

V usage is TRBV7-6 and J usage is TRBJ2-1; TRBD2 matches at 12 bases. The germline gives CDR1 SGHVS, CDR2 FNYEAQ. J lost 9 bases, V lost 1 base, and 10 bases had no gene match. This CDR3 spans 17 amino acids. CDR3 sequence: CASSLVIPSGRAGEQFF. The CDR3 DNA reads TGTGCCAGCAGCTTAGTGATTCCTAGCGGGAGGGCCGGTGAGCAGTTCTTC. Full variable domain (remainder filled in from reference TRBV7-6 and TRBJ2-1): GAGVSQSPRYKVTKRGQDVALRCDPISGHVSLYWYRQALGQGPEFLTYFNYEAQQDKSGLPNDRFSAERPEGSISTLTIQRTEQRDSAMYRCASSLVIPSGRAGEQFFGPGTRLTVL.

The rearrangement links TRBV7-2 to TRBJ1-2; D unresolved. There are 13 residues in the CDR3. Trimming shortened V by 1 base and J by 4 bases, and 7 bases separated the two germline ends. Germline CDR1 SGHTA, CDR2 FQGNSA. DNA for the CDR3: TGTGCCAGCAGCTTAGGGCCCATCTATGGCTACACCTTC. Its protein is CASSLGPIYGYTF.

This chain links TRBV11-2 with TRBJ2-1; the match to TRBD2 covers 10 bases. The CDR3 length is 16 residues. Germline V gene lookup returns CDR1 SGHAT and CDR2 FQNNGV. V gave up 3 bases and J gave up 7 bases; unmatched junction bases: 9. The CDR3: CASSFGLAGVKNEQFF. The CDR3 coding sequence is TGTGCCAGCAGCTTTGGCCTAGCGGGAGTTAAGAATGAGCAGTTCTTC.

The rearrangement uses TRBV28 and TRBJ1-5, with 7 bases identical to TRBD1. Unmatched junction bases numbered 8, after V lost 4 bases and J lost 5 bases. This CDR3 is built from 15 residues. CDR1 is MDHEN, CDR2 SYDVKM, per germline. CDR3 sequence (DNA): TGTGCCAGCAGTTCGGGACAGAGGCGGGATCAGCCCCAGCATTTT. It codes for CASSSGQRRDQPQHF.

The V and J genes are TRBV5-4 and TRBJ2-5; possibly TRBD2 for D (6 bases). Germline V gene data show CDR1 as SGHNT and CDR2 as YYREEE (reference sequence). The CDR3 spans 13 residues. V was clipped by 2 bases and J by 5 bases, with 10 bases between them. CDR3 sequence: CASSLGTRETQYF. Written as DNA, the CDR3 is TGTGCCAGCAGCTTAGGGACTCGGGAGACCCAGTACTTC.

The chain has TRBV28 and TRBJ1-3, with a possible D match to TRBD1 (6 bases). In germline, CDR1 is MDHEN, CDR2 SYDVKM. This CDR3 is 15 amino acids long. Trimming stripped 5 bases from V and 3 bases from J, with 14 bases between. CDR3 amino acids: CASSTQGRFGNTIYF. CDR3 bases: TGTGCCAGCAGTACACAGGGTAGATTTGGAAACACCATATATTTT.

The chain recombines TRBV2 with TRBJ2-5; TRBD2 might be the D (5 bases). This CDR3 is 12 amino acids long. In germline, CDR1 is SNHLY, CDR2 FYNNEI. V was trimmed by 6 bases and J by 5 bases, leaving 10 bases between them. CDR3 sequence reads: CASSGNGETQYF. CDR3 DNA: TGTGCCAGCAGCGGGAACGGTGAGACCCAGTACTTC.

This clone is a singleton in its sample. Other DNA sequences in the same sample also yield this CDR3. This CDR3 reads CASSQVWGLGNTIYF. CDR3 nucleotides: TGCGCCAGCAGCCAAGTCTGGGGGCTCGGAAACACCATATATTTT. The chain is built from TRBV4-1 and TRBJ1-3; weak D call: TRBD1 (6 bases). This CDR3 contains 15 residues. V was clipped by 1 base and J by 4 bases, with 11 bases between them. From germline, CDR1 is MGHRA and CDR2 YSYEKL.